The 20 T cell receptor beta chains below all came from one sample that was sequenced in a study of vaccination and CD4 T cells after COVID-19. Sample treatment: roughly 10-day PBMC culture with coronavirus spike peptide pools or control peptides (ViraFEST assay). The antigens these receptors bind are not known. Researchers used the Oncomine TCR Beta short-read assay to sequence DNA from cultured CD4+ T cells. TCRdb ran MiXCR on the PCR reads and lists one entry per CDR3 protein. The table shows over 15,000 distinct CDR3 sequences, with 40% to 50% occurring only once. Sequenced sample: CD4+ T cells from blood, cultured in vitro. The source is a human donor who had recovered from COVID-19.

The sample holds a few counts of this clonotype. The genes are TRBV7-9 and TRBJ1-1; D ambiguous. Germline CDR1 SEHNR, CDR2 FQNEAQ (reference sequence). The CDR3 runs to 13 residues. V was clipped by 2 bases and J by 5 bases, with 9 bases between them. This CDR3 reads CASSLNAGTEAFF. DNA for the CDR3: TGTGCCAGCAGCTTAAACGCGGGGACTGAAGCTTTCTTT.

The genes are TRBV5-4 and TRBJ2-7; TRBD2 agrees at 10 bases. Germline CDR1 reads SGHNT; CDR2 reads YYREEE (reference sequence). The CDR3 contains 16 residues. V lost 0 bases to trimming and J lost 5 bases; unmatched junction nucleotides: 8. Here the CDR3 DNA reads TGTGCCAGCAGCTTGGGACTAGCGGGTGCCCCTAACGAGCAGTACTTC. Protein sequence: CASSLGLAGAPNEQYF.

The chain carries TRBV7-6 and TRBJ2-1, with 8 bases fitting TRBD2. The CDR3 runs to 16 residues. Germline lookup yields CDR1 SGHVS and CDR2 FNYEAQ. Germline trimming cut 0 bases from V and 6 bases from J; bases unmatched to any gene: 7. CDR3 in amino acids: CASSLAPSGRINEQFF. CDR3 in DNA: TGTGCCAGCAGCTTAGCCCCTAGCGGGCGTATCAATGAGCAGTTCTTC.

This clonotype was detected only once. Here the CDR3 reads CASSPTSVPEQFF. The CDR3 DNA is TGCGCCAGCAGCCCGACTAGCGTCCCTGAGCAGTTCTTC. The chain uses TRBV5-1 and TRBJ2-1; 8 bases are a match to TRBD2. The CDR3 loop spans 13 amino acids. Per the germline V gene, CDR1 is SGHRS and CDR2 is YFSETQ. Trimming removed 4 bases from V and 9 bases from J; junction bases left unmatched: 6.

The CDR3 DNA reads as TGTGCCAGTAGCCAATTACAGGGGGCTTCGGACATTCAGTACTTC. Encoded protein: CASSQLQGASDIQYF. The V and J genes are TRBV19 and TRBJ2-4; 9 nucleotides align to TRBD1. From germline, CDR1 is LNHDA and CDR2 SQIVND (reference sequence). The CDR3 covers 15 residues. Trimming removed 6 bases from V and 8 bases from J; junction bases left unmatched: 11.

V and J are TRBV14 and TRBJ2-7; maybe TRBD2 (5 bases). Deletions cut 6 bases from V and 3 bases from J, with 18 bases between. CDR3 length: 15 residues. From germline, CDR1 is SGHDN and CDR2 FVKESK. The DNA of the CDR3 is TGTGCCAGCAGGAAGACTGGAGCGGTCCTCTACGAGCAGTACTTC. This translates into CASRKTGAVLYEQYF.

J is TRBJ2-1 and V is TRBV7-2; 7 bases agree with TRBD2. V lost 5 bases and J lost 0; bases outside the gene matches: 10. The CDR3 loop spans 17 amino acids. CDR1 is SGHTA and CDR2 is FQGNSA in the germline V gene. DNA of the CDR3: TGTGCCAGCAGCCTGCTCCTCGGGAGGAGCTCCTACAATGAGCAGTTCTTC. Its protein product is CASSLLLGRSSYNEQFF. The whole variable domain, filled in from reference TRBV7-2 and TRBJ2-1, reads GAGVSQSPSNKVTEKGKDVELRCDPISGHTALYWYRQSLGQGLEFLIYFQGNSAPDKSGLPSDRFSAERTGGSVSTLTIQRTQQEDSAVYLCASSLLLGRSSYNEQFFGPGTRLTVL.

This chain links TRBV20-1 with TRBJ2-2; 11 positions match TRBD2. Trimming took 3 bases from V and 4 from J; bases not matched to a gene: 4. The CDR3 runs to 15 residues. Germline-derived CDR1 and CDR2 are DFQATT and SNEGSKA (reference sequence). The DNA for the CDR3 is TGCAGTGCTAGTCTAGCGGGAGGAGTCACCGGGGAGCTGTTTTTT. Translating gives CSASLAGGVTGELFF.

This clonotype was counted a few times. The chain has TRBV20-1 and TRBJ2-5; D remains ambiguous. This CDR3 is built from 14 residues. V lost 5 bases and J 5 bases, leaving 18 bases between the germline ends. Germline CDR1 DFQATT, CDR2 SNEGSKA (reference sequence). The CDR3, as DNA: TGCAGTGCTCCCTCCGATTGGCCCGTGGAGACCCAGTACTTC. Amino acid sequence: CSAPSDWPVETQYF.

A note on this clonotype: One end of the junction fails to match germline, which may point to a read error. The chain couples TRBV7-9 to TRBJ1-1; 7 bases are shared with TRBD1. The CDR3 runs 14 residues. Germline V gene lookup returns CDR1 SEHNR and CDR2 FQNEAQ (reference sequence). In DNA form, the CDR3 reads TGTGTCAGCAGCTCGGACAGGTGGAGCACTGAAGCTTTCTTT. Amino acids: CVSSSDRWSTEAFF. The complete variable domain, with remaining parts taken from reference TRBV7-9 and TRBJ1-1, reads DTGVSQNPRHKITKRGQNVTFRCDPISEHNRLYWYRQTLGQGPEFLTYFQNEAQLEKSRLLSDRFSAERPKGSFSTLEIQRTEQGDSAMYLCVSSSDRWSTEAFFGQGTRLTVV.

This chain uses TRBV10-3 with TRBJ2-7, with D possibly called TRBD1 or TRBD2 (6 bases each). Trimming took off 4 bases at V and 2 bases at J, with 18 bases between the two ends. The germline V gene has CDR1 ENHRY and CDR2 SYGVKD. The CDR3 is 16 amino acids. CDR3 protein: CAISARLGGDTYEQYF. CDR3 sequence (DNA): TGTGCCATCAGTGCCCGACTGGGCGGGGACACCTACGAGCAGTACTTC.

The table lists this clonotype with a few counts. The V gene is TRBV6-5, the J gene TRBJ1-6; D is perhaps TRBD1 (5 bases). Germline-derived CDR1 and CDR2 are MNHEY and SVGAGI. V lost 4 bases, J lost 4 bases, and 17 bases lay in between. The CDR3 totals 17 residues. CDR3 in amino acids: CASSSWGREEYNSPLHF. The CDR3 DNA is TGTGCCAGCAGTTCTTGGGGGAGAGAGGAATATAATTCACCCCTCCACTTT.

The V and J genes are TRBV3-1 and TRBJ2-7; a weak D match, TRBD2 (5 bases). Per germline, CDR1 LGHDT and CDR2 YNNKEL (reference sequence). The CDR3 is 14 amino acids. V gave up 2 bases and J gave up 5 bases, with 13 bases separating them. DNA for the CDR3: TGTGCCAGCAGCCAAACCCAACTAGGGAACGAGCAGTACTTC. It specifies CASSQTQLGNEQYF.

The J gene is TRBJ1-2, the V gene TRBV7-9, with D uncertain. Trimming cost V 3 bases and J 1 base, with 6 bases left between them. This CDR3 has 13 residues. In germline, CDR1 is SEHNR, CDR2 FQNEAQ (reference sequence). This CDR3 is CASSLPVNYGYTF. The CDR3 DNA follows: TGTGCCAGCAGCTTGCCAGTTAACTATGGCTACACCTTC.

The table lists this clonotype with a count of one. The chain recombines TRBV5-1 with TRBJ1-2, with 8 nucleotides matching TRBD1. The ends lost 3 bases at V and 5 bases at J; junction bases unmatched: 6. Looked up from germline, CDR1 is SGHRS and CDR2 is YFSETQ. The length of the CDR3 is 14 residues. CDR3 amino acids: CASSSRQGSYGYTF. Here the CDR3 DNA reads TGCGCCAGCAGCTCCCGACAGGGGTCATATGGCTACACCTTC.

The rearrangement uses TRBV29-1 and TRBJ2-7; possible D gene TRBD2, 6 bases. Trimming pared 4 bases from V and 6 bases from J, leaving 19 bases between. The CDR3 totals 14 residues. The germline gives CDR1 SQVTM, CDR2 ANQGSEA. CDR3 bases: TGCAGCGTTGGGAACACTCGGGAGTTGGGCGAGCAGTACTTC. This encodes CSVGNTRELGEQYF.

The chain employs TRBV27 and TRBJ2-2, with TRBD2 identical over 12 bases. There are 15 residues in the CDR3. The V and J ends lost 5 bases and 6 bases, in that order; junction bases with no gene match: 4. Looked up from germline, CDR1 is MNHEY and CDR2 is SMNVEV (reference sequence). The CDR3 bases are TGTGCCAGCAGTACCCGACTAGCGGGGGCCGGGGAGCTGTTTTTT. This codes for CASSTRLAGAGELFF.

This clonotype turned up a few times. The genes are TRBV20-1 and TRBJ2-1; the match to TRBD2 covers 10 bases. J was trimmed by 10 bases and V by 8 bases; bases with no gene match: 5. The CDR3 is 11 amino acids. The V gene's germline CDR1 is DFQATT and CDR2 SNEGSKA (reference sequence). In nucleotides, the CDR3 is TGCAGTCTTGATAGCGGGAGGGAGCAGTTCTTC. The encoded protein is CSLDSGREQFF.

This clonotype has just one count. V usage is TRBV28 and J usage is TRBJ1-2; no definite D call. From germline, CDR1 is MDHEN and CDR2 SYDVKM. The CDR3 sequence is 10 residues long. The V end lost 5 bases, the J end lost 4 bases, and 2 bases lay between the germline ends. CDR3 residues: CASSTYGYTF. CDR3 sequence (DNA): TGTGCCAGCAGTACCTATGGCTACACCTTC.

The chain joins TRBV28 to TRBJ1-5; D gene ambiguous. Trimming removed 8 bases from V and 15 bases from J, with 20 bases in between. CDR1 and CDR2 (germline): MDHEN, SYDVKM. The CDR3 runs to 12 residues. The CDR3 is CASRSQKGNWHF. Here the CDR3 DNA reads TGTGCCAGCCGTAGTCAGAAAGGGAATTGGCATTTT.